The 7 T cell receptor beta chains reported below all come from one sample, sequenced in a study of high-grade serous ovarian cancer treatment subgroups. TCRdb keeps only in-frame clones here, not all; method: immunoSEQ multiplex PCR. Here the sample spans thousands of clones, 60% to 80% being singletons. Tumor samples were taken before definitive surgery or chemotherapy. The sequenced material came from tumor tissue. All receptors derive from a human donor with high-grade serous ovarian cancer.

The chain carries TRBV5-4 and TRBJ2-5; 10 bases are a match to TRBD1. The CDR3 spans 13 residues. Trimming took 4 bases from V and 4 from J; bases not matched to a gene: 1. The V gene's germline CDR1 is SGHNT and CDR2 YYREEE (reference sequence). The chain's CDR3 is CASSRDRGETQYF. CDR3 bases: TGTGCCAGCAGCCGGGACAGGGGAGAGACCCAGTACTTC.

V usage is TRBV5-1 and J usage is TRBJ2-2; 10 bases map to TRBD1. V gave up 2 bases and J gave up 4 bases; unmatched junction bases: 5. This CDR3 has 16 amino acids. Germline V gives CDR1 SGHRS, CDR2 YFSETQ. CDR3 amino acids: CASSFAGQGSTGELFF. Written as DNA, the CDR3 is TGCGCCAGCAGCTTCGCGGGACAGGGGTCCACCGGGGAGCTGTTTTTT.

The chain joins TRBV18 to TRBJ1-5; 9 positions agree with TRBD1. This CDR3 is built from 13 residues. J gave up 8 bases and V 6 bases, and 5 bases lay outside the gene matches. Germline V gene sequence: CDR1 KGHSH, CDR2 LQKENI. DNA of the CDR3: TGTGCCAGCTCTCGAGACAGGGGGGAGCCCCAGCATTTT. It translates to CASSRDRGEPQHF.

The chain has TRBV2 and TRBJ2-2, with TRBD2 matching 11 bases. V gave up 6 bases and J gave up 4 bases; unmatched junction bases: 7. CDR1 is SNHLY, CDR2 FYNNEI, per germline. The CDR3 is 16 amino acids. The CDR3 is CASSLAGGLFTGELFF. The CDR3 region has the DNA TGTGCCAGCAGCTTAGCGGGGGGGCTTTTCACCGGGGAGCTGTTTTTT.

The chain joins TRBV19 to TRBJ1-2; 7 positions agree with TRBD1. The length of the CDR3 is 18 residues. Germline V CDR1 and CDR2: LNHDA, SQIVND (reference sequence). V gave up 6 bases and J gave up 8 bases; unmatched junction bases: 24. The CDR3 bases are TGTGCCAGTAGGGACAGGTCCCACTTCCTTGCATTTACGAACGGCTACACCTTC. It encodes CASRDRSHFLAFTNGYTF.

This clone occurred a few times. The chain is built from TRBV6-1 and TRBJ1-1; D not certain. V lost 3 bases and J 4 bases, leaving 6 bases between the germline ends. CDR1 and CDR2 (germline): MNHNS, SASEGT. This CDR3 has 12 amino acids. CDR3 loop: CASSDSITEAFF. The CDR3 nucleotides read TGTGCCAGCAGTGATTCGATCACTGAAGCTTTCTTT.

The sample holds a few counts of this clone. The chain is built from TRBV6-5 and TRBJ1-2, with D unresolved. CDR3 length equals 14 residues. The V end was cut by 10 bases, the J end by 4 bases, with 19 bases between. In germline, CDR1 is MNHEY, CDR2 SVGAGI. The chain's CDR3 is CATRSHEGLYGYTF. CDR3 nucleotide sequence: TGTGCCACCCGCTCCCACGAGGGCCTCTATGGCTACACCTTC.